The 24 T cell receptor beta chains given below trace back to one sample, sequenced in a study of somatic mutations in cytotoxic T cells in rheumatoid arthritis. Only in-frame clones appear in the TCRdb table, and some are missing; sequencing was by immunoSEQ multiplex PCR. In the table there are about 9,700 clones, around 82% of which are singletons. The sample consisted of CD8+ T cells sorted from blood. Every receptor here comes from a woman between 45 and 65 years old in good health.

V gene TRBV28 combines with J gene TRBJ2-4; D possibly corresponds to TRBD2 (5 bases). Trimming shortened V by 5 bases and J by 0 bases, and 20 bases separated the two germline ends. From germline, CDR1 is MDHEN and CDR2 SYDVKM. CDR3 length: 18 amino acids. The CDR3, as DNA: TGTGCCAGCAGTGCGACGCTCGAGGGCATTCTAGCCAAAAACATTCAGTACTTC. Its protein is CASSATLEGILAKNIQYF.

The chain joins TRBV11-2 to TRBJ1-4; possible D gene TRBD1, 6 bases. Germline lookup yields CDR1 SGHAT and CDR2 FQNNGV. The CDR3 sequence is 15 residues long. Trimming took 3 bases from V and 4 from J, leaving 12 bases between them. Here the CDR3 DNA reads TGTGCCAGCAGCTTGGGGGGGGGCGGTAATGAAAAACTGTTTTTT. This encodes CASSLGGGGNEKLFF.

This chain links TRBV4-3 with TRBJ2-3; TRBD2 aligns across 10 bases. The ends lost 4 bases at V and 1 base at J; junction bases unmatched: 2. The CDR3 sequence is 15 residues long. The germline V gene has CDR1 LGHNA and CDR2 YSLEER. This CDR3 reads CASSLGTSGTDTQYF. For the CDR3, the DNA is TGCGCCAGCAGCCTTGGGACTAGCGGCACAGATACGCAGTATTTT.

The chain links TRBV6-1 to TRBJ2-7, with TRBD2 matching over 10 bases. J was trimmed by 3 bases and V by 6 bases; bases with no gene match: 8. In germline, CDR1 is MNHNS, CDR2 SASEGT. This CDR3 spans 15 amino acids. The CDR3 here is CASSQEASGSYEQYF. CDR3 nucleotides: TGTGCCAGCAGCCAAGAGGCTAGCGGGAGCTACGAGCAGTACTTC.

V and J are TRBV7-8 and TRBJ2-5; 8 bases are a match to TRBD2. The trim removed 5 bases at V and 3 bases at J, leaving 5 bases unmatched. The CDR3 is 14 residues long. CDR1 SGHVS and CDR2 FQNEAQ come from the germline V gene. The CDR3 loop is CASSHSGAEETQYF. The CDR3 DNA follows: TGTGCCAGCAGCCATAGCGGGGCGGAAGAGACCCAGTACTTC.

V usage is TRBV30 and J usage is TRBJ2-5, with TRBD2 as a possible D gene (6 bases). The CDR3 loop spans 14 amino acids. Germline-derived CDR1 and CDR2 are GTSNPN and SVGIG (reference sequence). The V gene lost 0 bases and the J gene lost 5 bases, with 13 bases spanning the gap. In DNA form, the CDR3 reads TGTGCCTGGAGTGTAGGTATCGGAGGGGAGACCCAGTACTTC. Its translation is CAWSVGIGGETQYF.

V is TRBV7-2 and J is TRBJ2-1; a possible D gene is TRBD1 (6 bases). Germline loops: CDR1 SGHTA, CDR2 FQGNSA. There are 16 residues in the CDR3. V lost 2 bases, J lost 0 bases, and 11 bases lay in between. DNA for the CDR3: TGTGCCAGCAGCTTACAGGGGCGCCCCTCCTACAATGAGCAGTTCTTC. Translated, it gives CASSLQGRPSYNEQFF.

The genes are TRBV5-4 and TRBJ2-7; 7 bases agree with TRBD1. The CDR3 extends over 14 amino acids. V was clipped by 3 bases and J by 2 bases; unmatched bases: 5. Germline loops: CDR1 SGHNT, CDR2 YYREEE (reference sequence). CDR3 protein: CASSSRDSTYEQYF. The CDR3 DNA is TGTGCCAGCAGCTCCCGGGACAGCACCTACGAGCAGTACTTC.

This sequence joins TRBV27 and TRBJ2-1; tentatively, D is TRBD2 (5 bases). Germline V gene sequence: CDR1 MNHEY, CDR2 SMNVEV (reference sequence). The V end lost 5 bases, the J end lost 8 bases, and 19 bases lay between the germline ends. The CDR3 length is 15 residues. The CDR3 sequence: CASSPSGWARDEQFF. The DNA for the CDR3 is TGTGCCAGCAGTCCCTCGGGTTGGGCGAGGGATGAGCAGTTCTTC.

The chain carries TRBV7-9 and TRBJ2-5, with 10 bases fitting TRBD2. The CDR3 loop spans 15 amino acids. The V and J ends lost 5 bases and 5 bases, in that order; junction bases with no gene match: 8. Germline CDR1 reads SEHNR; CDR2 reads FQNEAQ (reference sequence). Here the CDR3 reads CASSARLAGTETQYF. DNA of the CDR3: TGTGCCAGCAGCGCCCGACTAGCGGGCACGGAGACCCAGTACTTC.

This clone occurred a few times. The chain links TRBV6-5 to TRBJ1-6, with D maybe TRBD1 (6 bases). Germline V lookup: CDR1 MNHEY, CDR2 SVGAGI. The CDR3 sequence is 15 residues long. Deletions cut 4 bases from V and 7 bases from J, with 14 bases between. CDR3 loop: CASSSLQGENSPLHF. The CDR3, as DNA: TGTGCCAGCAGTTCCCTACAGGGCGAGAATTCACCCCTCCACTTT.

As for this clone: One junction end disagrees with the germline gene, perhaps due to a read error. This rearrangement joins TRBV29-1 to TRBJ2-6, with 12 positions matching TRBD1. Germline assignment: CDR1 SQVTM and CDR2 ANQGSEA. CDR3 length equals 18 residues. CDR3 sequence: CSVASRDRGLTGADVLTF. The CDR3 nucleotides read TGCAGCGTTGCGTCCCGGGACAGGGGGCTGACAGGGGCCGACGTCCTGACTTTC.

This chain uses TRBV27 with TRBJ1-5, with TRBD1 matching over 10 bases. There are 12 residues in the CDR3. Germline V gives CDR1 MNHEY, CDR2 SMNVEV (reference sequence). The J segment lost 9 bases and the V segment lost 4 bases, leaving 0 bases of the junction unmatched. The DNA for the CDR3 is TGTGCCAGCAGTTGGACAGGGGGGCCCCAGCATTTT. Its translation is CASSWTGGPQHF.

CDR3 amino acids: CASSYPATGSGYGYTF. The DNA of the CDR3 is TGTGCCAGCAGTTACCCGGCGACGGGGAGCGGTTATGGCTACACCTTC. The rearrangement joins TRBV6-6 to TRBJ1-2, with D uncertain. V was shortened by 2 bases and J by 5 bases, with 18 bases between the two germline ends. The CDR3 loop spans 16 amino acids. In germline, CDR1 is MNHNY, CDR2 SVGAGI (reference sequence).

This clone was counted once. The V call is TRBV4-3, the J call TRBJ2-2; TRBD2 is a possible D gene (6 bases). This CDR3 region has 18 residues. The ends were cut back, 1 base at V and 0 bases at J, with 15 bases in the middle. Germline CDR1 reads LGHNA; CDR2 reads YSLEER. CDR3 region: CASSQGAGKTSNTGELFF. CDR3 nucleotide sequence: TGCGCCAGCAGCCAAGGGGCGGGGAAAACCTCGAACACCGGGGAGCTGTTTTTT.

V gene TRBV7-6 combines with J gene TRBJ1-1, with a weak D call TRBD1 (5 bases). Trimming pared 4 bases from V and 0 bases from J, leaving 12 bases between. The CDR3 has 15 residues. The germline V gene encodes CDR1 SGHVS and CDR2 FNYEAQ. The CDR3 DNA follows: TGTGCCAGCAGCTCCCAGCGGGGGGTGAACACTGAAGCTTTCTTT. This sequence encodes CASSSQRGVNTEAFF.

The gene calls are TRBV4-3 and TRBJ2-3; maybe TRBD1 (5 bases). V lost 1 base and J 2 bases, leaving 10 bases between the germline ends. Germline V gene data show CDR1 as LGHNA and CDR2 as YSLEER. This CDR3 is 15 amino acids long. The CDR3 reads CASSQVDKLTDTQYF. Written as DNA, the CDR3 is TGCGCCAGCAGCCAAGTGGACAAGCTCACAGATACGCAGTATTTT.

This chain joins TRBV10-3 and TRBJ2-1; TRBD1 is a possible D gene (6 bases). Trimming left V 8 bases short and J 6 bases short, with 8 bases between. The germline V gene encodes CDR1 ENHRY and CDR2 SYGVKD. This CDR3 region has 11 residues. This chain's CDR3 is CAISGVNEQFF. As DNA, the CDR3 is TGTGCCATCTCAGGGGTCAATGAGCAGTTCTTC.

V is TRBV9 and J is TRBJ2-3, with TRBD2 matching 9 bases. Germline lookup yields CDR1 SGDLS and CDR2 YYNGEE. The CDR3 is 16 residues long. J was trimmed by 4 bases and V by 4 bases; bases with no gene match: 10. CDR3 residues: CASSPKAGGPPDTQYF. CDR3 bases: TGTGCCAGCAGCCCGAAGGCGGGAGGGCCCCCAGATACGCAGTATTTT.

This clone appeared a few times. The chain joins TRBV30 to TRBJ1-2, with 7 bases aligning to TRBD1. Unmatched junction bases numbered 12, after V lost 7 bases and J lost 4 bases. The CDR3 covers 14 residues. CDR1 is GTSNPN and CDR2 is SVGIG in the germline V gene (reference sequence). The chain's CDR3 is CASDRPLLLYGYTF. CDR3 coding DNA: TGTGCCTCGGACAGGCCCCTACTCCTCTATGGCTACACCTTC.

The table lists this clone with a few counts. This chain uses TRBV6-5 with TRBJ2-7, with 7 bases fitting TRBD1. V was clipped by 5 bases and J by 5 bases; unmatched bases: 9. Germline assignment: CDR1 MNHEY and CDR2 SVGAGI. This CDR3 is built from 14 residues. The CDR3 spells CASSPRTGDNEQYF. For the CDR3, the DNA is TGTGCCAGCAGTCCGAGGACAGGAGACAACGAGCAGTACTTC.

The rearrangement joins TRBV4-2 to TRBJ2-1, with a tentative D call TRBD2 (5 bases). Trimming removed 4 bases from V and 4 bases from J, with 14 bases in between. Germline CDR1 reads LGHNA; CDR2 reads YNFKEQ. CDR3 length equals 15 residues. CDR3 amino acids: CASSPSGGDYNEQFF. CDR3 bases: TGTGCCAGCAGCCCCAGCGGAGGAGATTACAATGAGCAGTTCTTC.

The V gene is TRBV14, the J gene TRBJ2-3; D possibly corresponds to TRBD2 (6 bases). The V gene lost 4 bases and the J gene lost 2 bases, with 16 bases spanning the gap. CDR1 is SGHDN, CDR2 FVKESK, per germline. This CDR3 is built from 16 residues. The CDR3, as DNA: TGTGCCAGCAGCCGCGTTACTAGCAGGGTCACAGATACGCAGTATTTT. Amino acids: CASSRVTSRVTDTQYF. Using reference TRBV14 and TRBJ2-3 for the parts outside the CDR3, the full variable domain is EAGVTQFPSHSVIEKGQTVTLRCDPISGHDNLYWYRRVMGKEIKFLLHFVKESKQDESGMPNNRFLAERTGGTYSTLKVQPAELEDSGVYFCASSRVTSRVTDTQYFGPGTRLTVL.

J is TRBJ2-3 and V is TRBV28, with 7 positions matching TRBD1. Germline V gene data show CDR1 as MDHEN and CDR2 as SYDVKM. The CDR3 has 14 residues. J lost 2 bases, V lost 10 bases, and 9 bases had no gene match. The CDR3 sequence is CATSTGKDTDTQYF. For the CDR3, the DNA is TGTGCCACTTCGACAGGGAAGGACACAGATACGCAGTATTTT.